This T cell receptor (beta chain) came from a study of cytomegalovirus exposure and HLA in healthy donors. The PCR had 60 Vbeta and 13 Jbeta primers. Repertoires were generated with immunoSEQ multiplex PCR, while TCRdb's copy carries only in-frame clones and drops some. The table shows 150,000 to 200,000 clones, with roughly 79% occurring only once. Germline V lookup: CDR1 SGHRS, CDR2 YFSETQ. Trimming took 1 base from V and 1 from J, leaving 11 bases between them. CDR3 length equals 15 residues. A note on this clone: The antigen remains unidentified.

Findings and caveats of the study: Earlier results showed most TCR beta V segments being productive about 87% or about 30% of the time.

The V call is TRBV5-1, the J call TRBJ1-1, with D perhaps TRBD1 (6 bases). This receptor was obtained from a man aged 18-30 years in good health and CMV-seropositive. Material for sequencing was PBMCs. CDR3 protein: CASSLLGGENTEAFF. In DNA, the CDR3 is TGCGCCAGCAGCTTGTTAGGGGGGGAGAACACTGAAGCTTTCTTT.